Shown below are 8 T cell receptor beta chains from a single sample sequenced in a study of beta chain features in type 1 diabetes. cDNA synthesis used the whole RNA isolate, giving expressed TCRB sequences. This table comes from immunoSEQ multiplex PCR, and its TCRdb copy is limited to in-frame clones, with some not included. The sample lists around 300,000 clones, more than 9.5% occurring once. Sequencing was carried out using naive CD4+ T cells from blood. All receptors derive from a woman aged 30 to 39 in good health.

The table lists this clone with a few counts. J is TRBJ2-7 and V is TRBV6-5, with a possible D match to TRBD1 (5 bases). The CDR3 runs to 15 residues. With 5 bases removed from V and 4 bases from J, the gap between germline ends came to 18 bases. Germline CDR1 is MNHEY and CDR2 is SVGAGI. Here the CDR3 reads CASSPRTREAYEQYF. As DNA, the CDR3 is TGTGCCAGCAGTCCCCGGACCAGGGAAGCATACGAGCAGTACTTC.

This sequence joins TRBV5-4 and TRBJ2-7; a weak D match, TRBD1 (7 bases). Trimming left V 9 bases short and J 4 bases short, with 20 bases between. From germline, CDR1 is SGHNT and CDR2 YYREEE (reference sequence). This CDR3 spans 14 amino acids. The CDR3 region has the DNA TGTGCCACGCGGAGGGACAGCATGAAGTACGAGCAGTACTTC. Translating gives CATRRDSMKYEQYF.

The rearrangement uses TRBV18 and TRBJ2-3; the D gene is possibly TRBD2 (5 bases). Germline assignment: CDR1 KGHSH and CDR2 LQKENI. V lost 2 bases to trimming and J lost 4 bases, with 10 bases between them. There are 14 residues in the CDR3. CDR3 protein: CASSPEGSADTQYF. Written as DNA, the CDR3 is TGTGCCAGCTCACCAGAGGGCTCGGCAGATACGCAGTATTTT.

The table lists this clone with a few counts. V usage is TRBV14 and J usage is TRBJ2-1, with a possible D match to TRBD2 (5 bases). This CDR3 is built from 15 residues. Germline CDR1 and CDR2: SGHDN and FVKESK. The ends were cut back, 3 bases at V and 2 bases at J, with 11 bases in the middle. This CDR3 is CASSQRVGAYNEQFF. CDR3 in DNA: TGTGCCAGCAGCCAGCGGGTAGGCGCCTACAATGAGCAGTTCTTC. The variable domain in full, with the rest retrieved from reference TRBV14 and TRBJ2-1, is EAGVTQFPSHSVIEKGQTVTLRCDPISGHDNLYWYRRVMGKEIKFLLHFVKESKQDESGMPNNRFLAERTGGTYSTLKVQPAELEDSGVYFCASSQRVGAYNEQFFGPGTRLTVL.

V and J are TRBV7-3 and TRBJ2-1, with a weak D call TRBD2 (6 bases). Germline V gene sequence: CDR1 SGHTA, CDR2 FQGTGA. The V end lost 2 bases, the J end lost 0 bases, and 11 bases lay between the germline ends. There are 16 residues in the CDR3. As DNA, the CDR3 is TGTGCCAGCAGCTTATTGGGACTCAGCTCCTACAATGAGCAGTTCTTC. Protein: CASSLLGLSSYNEQFF. Together with reference TRBV7-3 and TRBJ2-1, the CDR3 gives the full variable domain: GAGVSQTPSNKVTEKGKYVELRCDPISGHTALYWYRQSLGQGPEFLIYFQGTGAADDSGLPNDRFFAVRPEGSVSTLKIQRTERGDSAVYLCASSLLGLSSYNEQFFGPGTRLTVL.

This clone was counted between two and nine times. This chain connects TRBV30 to TRBJ1-3; no reliable D call. The length of the CDR3 is 12 residues. V lost 5 bases and J lost 0, with 5 bases in between. CDR1 is GTSNPN, CDR2 SVGIG, per germline (reference sequence). The CDR3 here is CAWESSGNTIYF. The CDR3 DNA reads TGTGCCTGGGAGAGCTCTGGAAACACCATATATTTT.

The CDR3 nucleotides read TGTGCCAGCAGACAGGGGTCAGATACGCAGTATTTT. Its translation: CASRQGSDTQYF. The rearrangement uses TRBV2 and TRBJ2-3; the match to TRBD1 covers 7 bases. The germline gives CDR1 SNHLY, CDR2 FYNNEI. The V and J ends lost 6 bases and 4 bases, in that order; junction bases with no gene match: 1. The CDR3 totals 12 residues.

The table lists this clone with a few counts. The chain employs TRBV7-9 and TRBJ1-1; D may be TRBD1 (5 bases). Trimming took 5 bases from V and 3 from J, leaving 13 bases between them. CDR3 size: 14 residues. The germline V gene encodes CDR1 SEHNR and CDR2 FQNEAQ (reference sequence). The CDR3 sequence: CASSLKGVDTEAFF. The CDR3 nucleotides are TGTGCCAGCAGCCTCAAAGGGGTTGACACTGAAGCTTTCTTT. Variable domain in full (rest from reference TRBV7-9 and TRBJ1-1): DTGVSQNPRHKITKRGQNVTFRCDPISEHNRLYWYRQTLGQGPEFLTYFQNEAQLEKSRLLSDRFSAERPKGSFSTLEIQRTEQGDSAMYLCASSLKGVDTEAFFGQGTRLTVV.